This T cell receptor (beta chain) was sequenced during a study of T-cell reconstitution after alpha-beta-depleted transplantation in children. Study outcomes and limitations: Hyperexpanded clones declined; after one year, newly produced T cells mostly supplied diversity. After transplant, at about two months, alpha-beta T cells were reportedly derived from several hundred expanded graft clones.

Unique molecular identifiers were built into the TCRbeta library. TCRdb processed the PCR reads anew with MiXCR; each CDR3 protein has one entry. The sample includes some 150,000 distinct CDR3 sequences, 7.5% to 9% seen only once; the top ten take 15% to 20%. The CDR3 is made up of 11 amino acids. Germline assignment: CDR1 GTSNPN and CDR2 SVGIG (reference sequence). The germline V and J ends were trimmed by 0 bases and 7 bases, with 6 bases remaining between them. About this clonotype itself: Its antigen is as yet unknown.

Sequences were derived from PBMCs, mostly from graft donor cells, sampled 180 days after TCRalphabeta/CD19-depleted stem cell transplant. This clonotype originated in a female patient aged 2-9 years who had a stem cell transplant for congenital amegakaryocytic thrombocytopenia, so the T cells may come from the graft donor. This chain uses TRBV30 with TRBJ1-2; no firm D call. CDR3 region: CAWSVGSGYTF. CDR3 DNA: TGTGCCTGGAGTGTAGGATCTGGCTACACCTTC.